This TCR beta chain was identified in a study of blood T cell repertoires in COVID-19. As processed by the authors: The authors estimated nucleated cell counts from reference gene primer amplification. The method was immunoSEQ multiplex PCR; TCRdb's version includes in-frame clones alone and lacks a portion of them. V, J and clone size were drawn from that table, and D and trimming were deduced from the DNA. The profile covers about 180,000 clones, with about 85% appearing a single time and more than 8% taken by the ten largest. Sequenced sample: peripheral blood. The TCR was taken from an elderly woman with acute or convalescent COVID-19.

CDR3 region: CASSFVQSTDTQYF. CDR3 in DNA: TGTGCCAGCAGCTTCGTACAGAGCACAGATACGCAGTATTTT. The V gene is TRBV7-9, the J gene TRBJ2-3, with D unclear. CDR3 length equals 14 residues. The germline V gene encodes CDR1 SEHNR and CDR2 FQNEAQ (reference sequence). V lost 3 bases to trimming and J lost 0 bases, with 7 bases between them.